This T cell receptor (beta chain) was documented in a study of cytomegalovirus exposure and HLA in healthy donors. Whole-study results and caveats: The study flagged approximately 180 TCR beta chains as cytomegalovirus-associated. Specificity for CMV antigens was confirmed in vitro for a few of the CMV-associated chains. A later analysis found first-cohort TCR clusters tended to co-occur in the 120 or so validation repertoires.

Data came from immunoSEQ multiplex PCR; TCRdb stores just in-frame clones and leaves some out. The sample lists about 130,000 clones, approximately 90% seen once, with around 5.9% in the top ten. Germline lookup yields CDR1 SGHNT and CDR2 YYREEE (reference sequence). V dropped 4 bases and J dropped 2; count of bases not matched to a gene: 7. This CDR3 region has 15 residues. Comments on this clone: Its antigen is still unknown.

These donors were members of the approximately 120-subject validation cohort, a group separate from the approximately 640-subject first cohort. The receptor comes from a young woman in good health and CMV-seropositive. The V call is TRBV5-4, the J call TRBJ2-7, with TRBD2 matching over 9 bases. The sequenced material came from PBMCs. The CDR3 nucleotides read TGTGCCAGCAGCAATCCGGTAGCGGGAGCCTACGAGCAGTACTTC. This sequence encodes CASSNPVAGAYEQYF.